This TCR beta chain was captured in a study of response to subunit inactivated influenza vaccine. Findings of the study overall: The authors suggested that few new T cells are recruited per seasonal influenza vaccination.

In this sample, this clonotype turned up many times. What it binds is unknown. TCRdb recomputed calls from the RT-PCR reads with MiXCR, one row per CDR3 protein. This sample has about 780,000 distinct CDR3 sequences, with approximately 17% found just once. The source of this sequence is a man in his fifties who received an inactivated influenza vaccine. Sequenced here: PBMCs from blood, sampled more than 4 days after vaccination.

In nucleotides, the CDR3 is TGTGCCAGCAGGTCCCGACTAGCTGGCACAGATACGCAGTATTTT. Translated, it gives CASRSRLAGTDTQYF. The gene calls are TRBV6-5 and TRBJ2-3; 7 bases align to TRBD2. The germline CDR1 and CDR2 sequences are MNHEY and SVGAGI. The trim removed 6 bases at V and 1 base at J, leaving 7 bases unmatched. CDR3 size: 15 residues.